The rows below give T cell receptor beta chains drawn from one sample of a study of cytotoxic CD8 clonotypes in ibrutinib-treated CLL. Clones were read by immunoSEQ multiplex PCR, and TCRdb kept only the in-frame ones, dropping some. The data show roughly 200,000 clones, over 60% seen once. This specimen consisted of PBMCs, obtained after 24 months of ibrutinib treatment. The receptor set was obtained from a human donor with chronic lymphocytic leukemia. The CDR3 runs from the conserved cysteine through the conserved F or W. The D gene is left open where the match is weak. Only some rows state a clone size, as once, few, many or a class for expanded clones.

>NA|TRBV19|NA|TRBJ2-5
TGTGCCAGTAGTATGTCGGGAGACGGGCAAGAGACCCAGTACTTC
CASSMSGDGQETQYF
>NA|TRBV5-1|NA|TRBJ2-1
TGCGCCAGCAGCTTAGAAGAAGCTAGTCTGGATGAGCAGTTCTTC
CASSLEEASLDEQFF
>NA|TRBV9|NA|TRBJ1-2
TGTGCCAGCAGCGTAAGTCCTGGAGGCTATGGCTACACCTTC
CASSVSPGGYGYTF
>TRBD2|TRBV9|NA|TRBJ2-1
TGTGCCAGCAGCCCCCCCGCGGGAGGGACATACAATGAGCAGTTCTTC
CASSPPAGGTYNEQFF
>TRBD1|TRBV19|once|TRBJ2-7
TGTGCCAGTAGTGTCTATACAGGGGGCTACGAGCAGTACTTC
CASSVYTGGYEQYF
>NA|TRBV6-5|NA|TRBJ2-4
TGTGCCAGCAGTTACTCGGGACTAGCCAAAAACATTCAGTACTTC
CASSYSGLAKNIQYF
>NA|TRBV5-1|NA|TRBJ2-7
TGCGCCAGCTACCCGGAGAGGTCTGGCTACGAGCAGTACTTC
CASYPERSGYEQYF
>NA|TRBV6-6|few|TRBJ2-7
TGTGCCAGCAGTAAACTTGACGAGCAGTACTTC
CASSKLDEQYF
>NA|TRBV7-9|few|TRBJ2-2
TGTGCCATTATAAACTCCGGTAGGGGGGAGCTGTTTTTT
CAIINSGRGELFF
>NA|TRBV9|few|TRBJ1-5
TGTGCCAGCAGCGTAGATGGAGGAGACCAGCCCCAGCATTTT
CASSVDGGDQPQHF
>NA|TRBV2|NA|TRBJ2-7
TGTGCCAGGGGCTTGGGAAGAACCTACGAGCAGTACTTC
CARGLGRTYEQYF
>NA|TRBV18|NA|TRBJ1-1
TGTGCCAGCTCACCATTCACAGGTCCTGGGGCCTATTGGACTGAAGCTTTCTTT
CASSPFTGPGAYWTEAFF
>NA|TRBV5-1|NA|TRBJ1-3
TGCGCCAGCAGCCTAGGCGGTATTACTGGAAACACCATATATTTT
CASSLGGITGNTIYF
>NA|TRBV4-1|NA|TRBJ2-3
TGCGCCAGCAGCCAAGATACGAGGGTCACAGATACGCAGTATTTT
CASSQDTRVTDTQYF
>TRBD1|TRBV19|NA|TRBJ2-6
TGTGCCACCGGGGACAGAGCGAACTCTGGGGCCAACGTCCTGACTTTC
CATGDRANSGANVLTF